This T cell receptor (beta chain) was sequenced for a study of blood T cell repertoires in COVID-19. This CDR3 region has 17 residues. Germline V CDR1 and CDR2: SGHTA, FQGNSA. Trimming pared 0 bases from V and 0 bases from J, leaving 12 bases between. In terms of age and location, participants ranged from roughly 18 to 89 years and lived in roughly 22 US areas. Before they entered the study, exposed participants had met a COVID-19 case within 2 weeks. Sequenced by immunoSEQ multiplex PCR; TCRdb stores in-frame clones only, minus some. The sample consists of some 180,000 clones, roughly 80% of them appearing once.

This sequence was found in a man aged 55-75 years who had been exposed to COVID-19. The chain is built from TRBV7-2 and TRBJ1-5, with D uncertain. The sample comprised PBMCs or T cells enriched from blood (not recorded which). The CDR3: CASSLAGPANSNQPQHF. CDR3 sequence (DNA): TGTGCCAGCAGCTTAGCTGGGCCAGCTAATAGCAATCAGCCCCAGCATTTT.